These T cell receptor beta chains were read from a single sample in a study of cytomegalovirus exposure and HLA in healthy donors. Only in-frame clones appear in the TCRdb table, and some are missing; sequencing was by immunoSEQ multiplex PCR. The table records roughly 140,000 clones, 70% to 75% of them present only once. Sequences were obtained from PBMCs. Receptor source: a woman aged 25 to 45 in good health and CMV-seronegative. CDR3s include the opening cysteine and the closing phenylalanine or tryptophan. The D gene is left open where the match is weak. The size entry is marked missing in some rows and otherwise reads once, few, many or a size class.

>TRBV4-1|TRBJ2-5|.|.
CASSQGGDIFGTQYF
TGCGCCAGCAGCCAAGGGGGAGATATCTTCGGGACCCAGTACTTC
>TRBV29-1|TRBJ1-4|.|TRBD1
CSVGQATNEKLFF
TGCAGCGTCGGACAGGCAACTAATGAAAAACTGTTTTTT
>TRBV6-4|TRBJ2-3|.|.
CASSDAADTDTQYF
TGTGCCAGCAGTGACGCAGCGGACACAGATACGCAGTATTTT
>TRBV6-5|TRBJ1-4|.|.
CASRTSGEKLFF
TGTGCCAGCAGGACAAGCGGGGAAAAACTGTTTTTT
>TRBV5-1|TRBJ1-2|.|TRBD1
CASSLSSTGGGNYGYTF
TGCGCCAGCAGCTTAAGTTCCACAGGGGGCGGGAACTATGGCTACACCTTC
>TRBV30|TRBJ2-5|.|.
CAWGRGLWETQYF
TGTGCCTGGGGTCGGGGACTCTGGGAGACCCAGTACTTC
>TRBV5-6|TRBJ2-2|.|TRBD1
CASSLLGQGRTGELFF
TGTGCCAGCAGCTTGTTAGGACAGGGTCGGACCGGGGAGCTGTTTTTT
>TRBV7-3|TRBJ2-3|.|TRBD2
CASSASWASGVDTQYF
TGTGCCAGCAGCGCCTCGTGGGCTAGCGGGGTTGATACGCAGTATTTT
>TRBV28|TRBJ2-1|.|.
CASSQGGSSYNEQFF
TGTGCCAGCAGCCAGGGGGGTAGCTCCTACAATGAGCAGTTCTTC
>TRBV4-1|TRBJ1-4|.|.
CASSQTGNTNEKLFF
TGCGCCAGCAGCCAAACAGGGAACACTAATGAAAAACTGTTTTTT
>TRBV30|TRBJ1-1|.|.
CAWSRVAGNTEAFF
TGTGCCTGGAGTCGAGTGGCAGGGAACACTGAAGCTTTCTTT
>TRBV2|TRBJ2-7|once|TRBD2
CASSSRLAYEQYF
TGTGCCAGCAGTTCCCGACTAGCGTACGAGCAGTACTTC
>TRBV28|TRBJ1-4|.|.
CAIQEGHEKLFF
TGTGCCATTCAGGAGGGGCATGAAAAACTGTTTTTT
>TRBV11-2|TRBJ2-7|.|TRBD1
CASGPGTGGAEQYF
TGTGCCAGCGGACCCGGGACAGGGGGAGCCGAGCAGTACTTC
>TRBV4-1|TRBJ2-4|.|TRBD1
CASSQVWTGDKNIQYF
TGCGCCAGCAGCCAAGTATGGACAGGGGACAAAAACATTCAGTACTTC
>TRBV13|TRBJ2-7|few|TRBD2
CASSIRLAVPYEQYF
TGTGCCAGCAGCATAAGACTAGCGGTTCCCTACGAGCAGTACTTC
>TRBV11-3|TRBJ2-1|medium-sized|TRBD2
CASSGPGGQREQFF
TGTGCCAGCAGCGGGCCGGGGGGGCAAAGGGAGCAGTTCTTC
>TRBV30|TRBJ2-5|.|.
CAWGGGQETQYF
TGTGCCTGGGGAGGAGGCCAAGAGACCCAGTACTTC
>TRBV7-9|TRBJ2-1|once|TRBD2
CASSFGLAEGNEQFF
TGTGCCAGCAGCTTTGGACTAGCGGAGGGCAATGAGCAGTTCTTC
>TRBV28|TRBJ2-5|once|.
CASTRGEGTQYF
TGTGCCAGCACAAGGGGGGAGGGGACCCAGTACTTC
>TRBV5-1|TRBJ2-7|.|.
CASSLEGREAGEQYF
TGCGCCAGCAGCTTGGAGGGCAGGGAAGCGGGCGAGCAGTACTTC
>TRBV27|TRBJ1-2|.|TRBD1
CASSSPDRDRYGYTF
TGTGCCAGCAGTTCCCCCGACCGGGACAGATATGGCTACACCTTC
>TRBV5-1|TRBJ2-2|.|TRBD2
CASSVLAVDTGELFF
TGCGCCAGCAGCGTCCTAGCGGTAGACACCGGGGAGCTGTTTTTT
>TRBV6-1|TRBJ2-7|.|TRBD1
CASSEGQGAYEQYF
TGTGCCAGCAGTGAGGGGCAGGGGGCCTACGAGCAGTACTTC
>TRBV29-1|TRBJ1-1|.|.
CSVDESGIKEAFF
TGCAGCGTTGACGAGTCAGGCATTAAAGAAGCTTTCTTT
>TRBV29-1|TRBJ2-7|once|.
CSVGGTGYEQYF
TGCAGCGTTGGAGGGACTGGGTACGAGCAGTACTTC
>TRBV5-5|TRBJ2-5|few|.
CASSDGRPQGETQYF
TGTGCCAGCAGCGACGGACGGCCCCAGGGGGAGACCCAGTACTTC
>TRBV2|TRBJ2-1|.|.
CASSEAGGGTYNEQFF
TGTGCCAGCAGTGAAGCGGGAGGTGGGACCTACAATGAGCAGTTCTTC
>TRBV7-6|TRBJ1-6|.|TRBD1
CASSLFWDSSSPLHF
TGTGCCAGCAGCTTATTTTGGGACAGTTCTTCACCCCTCCACTTT
>TRBV5-1|TRBJ2-5|.|TRBD1
CASSRDRGVGETQYF
TGCGCCAGCAGCAGGGACAGGGGAGTAGGAGAGACCCAGTACTTC
>TRBV6-1|TRBJ2-7|.|.
CASIQGNEQYF
TGTGCCAGCATCCAGGGAAACGAGCAGTACTTC
>TRBV18|TRBJ2-5|.|.
CASSPNEGETQYF
TGTGCCAGCTCACCAAACGAGGGAGAGACCCAGTACTTC
>TRBV6-4|TRBJ2-3|.|TRBD2
CASSREAGWTDTQYF
TGTGCCAGCAGTCGGGAGGCTGGGTGGACAGATACGCAGTATTTT
>TRBV7-9|TRBJ2-2|.|TRBD1
CASSPDDRENTGELFF
TGTGCCAGCAGCCCAGACGACAGGGAGAACACCGGGGAGCTGTTTTTT
>TRBV19|TRBJ2-2|.|TRBD1
CASSIIPWAGGAGELFF
TGTGCCAGTAGTATCATCCCCTGGGCAGGGGGAGCCGGGGAGCTGTTTTTT
>TRBV10-3|TRBJ2-3|.|TRBD1
CAIKQGVRTDTQYF
TGTGCCATCAAGCAGGGGGTTAGGACAGATACGCAGTATTTT
>TRBV11-2|TRBJ1-4|few|.
CASSLSLREKLFF
TGTGCCAGCAGCCTATCACTAAGAGAAAAACTGTTTTTT
>TRBV7-8|TRBJ2-7|.|TRBD2
CASSLKEPTSGRRYEQYF
TGTGCCAGCAGCTTAAAAGAGCCGACTAGCGGGAGACGCTACGAGCAGTACTTC
>TRBV7-2|TRBJ1-5|.|.
CASSLPGVQPQHF
TGTGCCAGCAGCTTACCAGGGGTTCAGCCCCAGCATTTT
>TRBV4-1|TRBJ1-4|.|TRBD1
CASRPTGDEKLFF
TGCGCCAGCCGGCCTACAGGGGATGAAAAACTGTTTTTT
>TRBV6-5|TRBJ1-2|.|.
CASNIRGYGYTF
TGTGCCAGCAACATTCGAGGCTATGGCTACACCTTC
>TRBV6-4|TRBJ2-1|few|TRBD2
CASSDSTSGSYEQFF
TGTGCCAGCAGTGACTCGACTAGCGGGAGCTATGAGCAGTTCTTC
>TRBV7-8|TRBJ1-1|.|.
CASGLAGATEAFF
TGTGCCAGCGGGCTCGCGGGGGCCACTGAAGCTTTCTTT
>TRBV4-2|TRBJ2-3|.|TRBD2
CASSGLAGGQVDTQYF
TGTGCCAGCAGCGGCCTAGCGGGGGGGCAAGTAGATACGCAGTATTTT
>TRBV29-1|TRBJ1-2|.|TRBD1
CSASRDRGRGYTF
TGCAGCGCTTCCCGGGACAGGGGAAGGGGCTACACCTTC
>TRBV19|TRBJ1-1|.|.
CASIDREAFF
TGTGCCAGTATAGACAGAGAAGCTTTCTTT
>TRBV28|TRBJ2-3|.|.
CASSLQGAGTSTDTQYF
TGTGCCAGCAGTTTACAAGGCGCGGGAACTAGCACAGATACGCAGTATTTT
>TRBV10-3|TRBJ1-5|.|.
CAIGRGYNQPQHF
TGTGCCATAGGACGGGGTTACAATCAGCCCCAGCATTTT
>TRBV5-8|TRBJ1-1|many|TRBD1
CASSPRTGGNTEAFF
TGTGCCAGCAGCCCGCGGACAGGGGGCAACACTGAAGCTTTCTTT
>TRBV2|TRBJ1-3|.|TRBD1
CASSVWTGGNTIYF
TGTGCCAGCAGTGTCTGGACAGGGGGAAACACCATATATTTT
>TRBV5-6|TRBJ2-5|.|TRBD2
CASRETRAGVETQYF
TGTGCCAGCAGGGAGACTCGAGCGGGAGTGGAGACCCAGTACTTC
>TRBV2|TRBJ2-7|once|TRBD1
CASIPTGGREQYF
TGTGCCAGCATCCCGACAGGGGGCCGCGAGCAGTACTTC
>TRBV6-5|TRBJ1-5|.|.
CASSWEGGQPQHF
TGTGCCAGCAGTTGGGAAGGAGGTCAGCCCCAGCATTTT
>TRBV11-2|TRBJ2-3|.|TRBD2
CASSFTSGTDTQYF
TGTGCCAGCAGCTTTACTAGCGGAACAGATACGCAGTATTTT
>TRBV6-5|TRBJ2-5|.|.
CASSENGGVGTQYF
TGTGCCAGCAGTGAAAACGGAGGGGTAGGGACCCAGTACTTC